A selection of T cell receptor beta chains follows, all from one sample in a study of response to subunit inactivated influenza vaccine. TCRdb called the RT-PCR reads again in MiXCR, with one record for every CDR3 protein. The data show 500,000 to 600,000 distinct CDR3 sequences, around 13% seen once. This sample comprised PBMCs from blood, obtained 11 to 12 days after vaccination. The receptors here all came from a man aged 50-59 years who received an inactivated influenza vaccine. Each CDR3 is given with its conserved first and last residue. A D gene is named only where the DNA matches it firmly. Not every row has a clone size; where given, it reads once, few, many or a size class.

TRBJ2-2 | NA | TRBV11-2 | few | TGTGCCAGCAGCTTATATGGGGGCCAAACCGGGGAGCTGTTTTTT | CASSLYGGQTGELFF
TRBJ2-7 | TRBD1 | TRBV18 | few | TGTGCCAGCTCACCAAGACAGGGGGAATACGAGCAGTACTTC | CASSPRQGEYEQYF
TRBJ2-1 | NA | TRBV4-3 | NA | TGCGCCAGCAGCCAAGATCCCGGGGCTTGGGACGGCTCCTACAATGAGCAGTTCTTC | CASSQDPGAWDGSYNEQFF
TRBJ1-1 | NA | TRBV12-3/TRBV12-4 | NA | TGTGCCAGCAGTTTTTTTGGTAACCCCCACACTGAAGCTTTCTTT | CASSFFGNPHTEAFF
TRBJ2-7 | TRBD2 | TRBV6-1 | NA | TGTGCCAGCAGTCCGGGACTATCCTTATACGAGCAGTACTTC | CASSPGLSLYEQYF
TRBJ2-3 | TRBD2 | TRBV29-1 | NA | TGCAGCGTTGAACCGGGACTAGTTTTGACGCAGTATTTT | CSVEPGLVLTQYF
TRBJ2-1 | TRBD2 | TRBV4-3 | NA | TGCGCCAGCAGCCGCTGGACTAGCGGGGTCCGCAGCTCCTACAATGAGCAGTTCTTC | CASSRWTSGVRSSYNEQFF
TRBJ2-3 | NA | TRBV12-3/TRBV12-4 | few | TGTGCCAGCAGCCGGTCGGATGGCACAGATACGCAGTATTTT | CASSRSDGTDTQYF
TRBJ2-7 | TRBD1 | TRBV2 | many | TGTGCCAGCAGTGAGTTGGGACAGGGCTACGAGCAGTACTTC | CASSELGQGYEQYF
TRBJ2-1 | NA | TRBV6-2/TRBV6-3 | NA | TGTGCCAGCAGTTACAGTGGGGCGGGAAACGTCAACAATGAGCAGTTCTTC | CASSYSGAGNVNNEQFF